One TCR beta chain is described in this entry. Its antigen remains unknown. Time point noted: blood at routine non-recurrence follow-up after resection. Whole RNA, isolated from tumor, nontumor lung or frozen PBMC, was sequenced without prior sorting. TCRdb analysed the 5' RACE reads with MiXCR anew, one entry per CDR3 protein. Among fewer than 100,000 distinct CDR3 sequences listed, approximately 19% were seen once. The data were obtained in a study of spatial heterogeneity in lung cancer. Whole-study context: There were, on average, more than 9.5 raw-read appearances for each unique TCR and UMI combination.

Whole-study findings and limits: In blood, ubiquitous expanded tumor TCRs appeared more at resection than follow-up.

The source material was PBMCs, sampled at follow-up. The sequence was collected from a male donor with early-stage non-small cell lung cancer.

The CDR3 reads CASGLRDIQYF. The DNA of the CDR3 is TGTGCTAGTGGTTTGCGGGACATTCAGTACTTC. This chain uses TRBV12-5 with TRBJ2-4; D call uncertain. The CDR3 is made up of 11 amino acids. Germline CDR1 is LGHNT and CDR2 is FRNRAP. The V and J ends lost 2 bases and 8 bases respectively, with 4 bases between them.